The sequence of this T cell receptor beta chain was determined in a study of PD-L1 blockade in urothelial cancer. The study's findings and limits: Pretreatment TCR clonality in blood under the median foretold superior survival.

The ends lost 3 bases at V and 5 bases at J; junction bases unmatched: 1. Germline loops: CDR1 SGHNT, CDR2 YENEEA. CDR3 length: 13 amino acids. The time point denotes: peripheral blood 6 weeks after treatment start. On this clone itself: Its antigen is not known.

Profiling relied on immunoSEQ multiplex PCR, and the TCRdb table lists in-frame clones only, not all of them. Counted here are 35,000 to 45,000 clones, 84% occurring once; the ten biggest clones make up about 11%. This clonotype was sampled from a man between 40 and 49 years old with urothelial cancer. The source was PBMCs, collected around atezolizumab (anti-PD-L1) treatment. The chain links TRBV11-3 to TRBJ2-7; TRBD1 aligns across 10 bases. This CDR3 is CASSLGTGDEQYF. CDR3 in DNA: TGTGCCAGCAGCTTGGGGACAGGGGACGAGCAGTACTTC.